These 16 T cell receptor beta chains were all obtained from the same sample, sequenced in a study of blood T cell repertoires in COVID-19. TCRdb keeps only in-frame clones here, not all; method: immunoSEQ multiplex PCR. In the table there are around 95,000 clones, approximately 84% of which are singletons. The sample was peripheral blood. The receptor set was obtained from a man aged 25 to 40 in a cohort sampled during active COVID-19.

This chain uses TRBV4-3 with TRBJ2-3; the match to TRBD2 covers 9 bases. The CDR3 is made up of 17 amino acids. CDR1 and CDR2 from the germline V gene are LGHNA and YSLEER. The trim removed 0 bases at V and 3 bases at J, leaving 7 bases unmatched. CDR3 residues: CASSQEWRGGRTDTQYF. The CDR3 bases are TGCGCCAGCAGCCAAGAGTGGCGGGGGGGGCGGACAGATACGCAGTATTTT.

The CDR3, as DNA: TGTGCCAGCAGTGAATTGGAACAGGGTAGAACTGAAGCTTTCTTT. Translating it yields CASSELEQGRTEAFF. V is TRBV2 and J is TRBJ1-1; a weak D match, TRBD1 (6 bases). This CDR3 is built from 15 residues. V was pared by 2 bases and J by 5 bases, with 15 bases between. Germline V lookup: CDR1 SNHLY, CDR2 FYNNEI.

The rearrangement uses TRBV5-4 and TRBJ1-2; D might be TRBD1 (5 bases). The CDR3 is made up of 13 amino acids. Germline V CDR1 and CDR2: SGHNT, YYREEE (reference sequence). V lost 2 bases, J lost 4 bases, and 9 bases lay in between. The CDR3, as DNA: TGTGCCAGCAGCTTACGGGGGATCTATGGCTACACCTTC. It codes for CASSLRGIYGYTF.

The CDR3, as DNA: TGTGCCAGCTCGCTAAGCAGGAAGAACGAGCAGTACTTC. Its protein is CASSLSRKNEQYF. V is TRBV18 and J is TRBJ2-7; D remains ambiguous. The germline gives CDR1 KGHSH, CDR2 LQKENI. The CDR3 extends over 13 amino acids. V was cut by 6 bases and J by 5 bases, with 14 bases left in between. Based on the CDR3 plus reference TRBV18 and TRBJ2-7, the full variable domain is NAGVMQNPRHLVRRRGQEARLRCSPMKGHSHVYWYRQLPEEGLKFMVYLQKENIIDESGMPKERFSAEFPKEGPSILRIQQVVRGDSAAYFCASSLSRKNEQYFGPGTRLTVT.

The chain is built from TRBV5-4 and TRBJ2-7, with D possibly matching TRBD1 (7 bases). CDR1 and CDR2 from the germline V gene are SGHNT and YYREEE (reference sequence). The CDR3 runs 16 residues. V was clipped by 4 bases and J by 3 bases, with 20 bases between them. This CDR3 is CASSPPGDRSHYEQYF. CDR3 nucleotide sequence: TGTGCCAGCAGCCCCCCGGGGGACAGATCTCACTACGAGCAGTACTTC.

The chain combines TRBV12-3 or TRBV12-4 with TRBJ1-2; a weak D match, TRBD1 (5 bases). CDR3 size: 13 residues. V was clipped by 1 base and J by 7 bases, with 10 bases between them. CDR3 DNA sequence: TGTGCCAGCAGTTTAGACAGGAGTGGTGGCTACACCTTC. Translated, it gives CASSLDRSGGYTF.

J is TRBJ2-7 and V is TRBV5-6, with TRBD1 identical over 9 bases. V was clipped by 2 bases and J by 2 bases; unmatched bases: 11. Germline V gives CDR1 SGHDT, CDR2 YYEEEE. This CDR3 is 17 amino acids long. CDR3 DNA sequence: TGTGCCAGCAGCTTACTACAGGGGGCAGGGGTAACCTACGAGCAGTACTTC. Translated, it gives CASSLLQGAGVTYEQYF.

The chain employs TRBV5-1 and TRBJ1-3; D remains ambiguous. This CDR3 contains 15 residues. Trimming took off 0 bases at V and 4 bases at J, with 11 bases between the two ends. Germline CDR1 is SGHRS and CDR2 is YFSETQ. CDR3 DNA: TGCGCCAGCAGCTTGGGCGGGTTGGACGGAAACACCATATATTTT. This gives the protein CASSLGGLDGNTIYF.

The rearrangement joins TRBV6-1 to TRBJ2-5; D call uncertain. This CDR3 is built from 12 residues. CDR1 and CDR2 (germline): MNHNS, SASEGT. V gave up 2 bases and J gave up 5 bases, with 6 bases separating them. CDR3 DNA: TGTGCCAGCAGTGAACTTTCGGAGACCCAGTACTTC. Translated, it gives CASSELSETQYF.

The genes are TRBV5-8 and TRBJ2-2; D perhaps matches TRBD1 (6 bases). V was pared by 0 bases and J by 3 bases, with 12 bases between. Germline V gene lookup returns CDR1 SGHTS and CDR2 YDEGEE. This CDR3 spans 16 amino acids. In nucleotides, the CDR3 is TGTGCCAGCAGCTTGGTTTTGGACAGTGACACCGGGGAGCTGTTTTTT. Translating gives CASSLVLDSDTGELFF.

The chain recombines TRBV7-2 with TRBJ2-7, with unresolved D. The CDR3 is 14 amino acids. CDR1 is SGHTA and CDR2 is FQGNSA in the germline V gene. Trimming cost V 5 bases and J 0 bases, with 11 bases left between them. The CDR3 DNA follows: TGTGCCAGCAGCCGTGGGCCTTCCTCCTACGAGCAGTACTTC. Its protein is CASSRGPSSYEQYF.

The rearrangement joins TRBV7-9 to TRBJ2-5; TRBD1 is a possible D gene (5 bases). The CDR3 runs to 15 residues. The V gene lost 4 bases and the J gene lost 1 base, with 13 bases spanning the gap. Germline-derived CDR1 and CDR2 are SEHNR and FQNEAQ (reference sequence). CDR3 sequence reads: CASSSFSGIQETQYF. The DNA of the CDR3 is TGTGCCAGCAGCTCTTTCTCAGGGATCCAAGAGACCCAGTACTTC.

This chain links TRBV11-1 with TRBJ1-4, with D hard to call. CDR3 length equals 11 residues. Germline assignment: CDR1 SGHAT and CDR2 FQDESV (reference sequence). V lost 4 bases, J lost 5 bases, and 2 bases lay in between. CDR3 amino acids: CASSSNEKLFF. In nucleotides, the CDR3 is TGTGCCAGCAGCTCGAATGAAAAACTGTTTTTT.

V is TRBV11-3 and J is TRBJ2-7, with 8 bases aligning to TRBD1. V gave up 2 bases and J gave up 5 bases; unmatched junction bases: 8. Germline V gives CDR1 SGHNT, CDR2 YENEEA. The CDR3 extends over 15 amino acids. The CDR3 DNA follows: TGTGCCAGCAGCTTACCCAGGACAGGGATAAACGAGCAGTACTTC. It yields the protein CASSLPRTGINEQYF.

J is TRBJ2-5 and V is TRBV7-2, with 15 bases aligning to TRBD2. Per the germline V gene, CDR1 is SGHTA and CDR2 is FQGNSA. The ends lost 5 bases at V and 5 bases at J; junction bases unmatched: 9. The CDR3 has 17 amino acids. The DNA for the CDR3 is TGTGCCAGCAGCCCTCTGGGACTAGCGGGGGGTGGGGAGACCCAGTACTTC. Protein: CASSPLGLAGGGETQYF. The whole variable domain, remainder taken from reference TRBV7-2 and TRBJ2-5, is GAGVSQSPSNKVTEKGKDVELRCDPISGHTALYWYRQSLGQGLEFLIYFQGNSAPDKSGLPSDRFSAERTGGSVSTLTIQRTQQEDSAVYLCASSPLGLAGGGETQYFGPGTRLLVL.

The CDR3 nucleotides read TGTGCCTGGACGGGACAGTTTAGCAATCAGCCCCAGCATTTT. It yields the protein CAWTGQFSNQPQHF. The chain couples TRBV30 to TRBJ1-5; 7 nucleotides agree with TRBD1. With 4 bases clipped from V and 0 bases from J, the junction kept 3 bases outside the gene matches. Germline V gene lookup returns CDR1 GTSNPN and CDR2 SVGIG (reference sequence). This CDR3 is 14 amino acids long.